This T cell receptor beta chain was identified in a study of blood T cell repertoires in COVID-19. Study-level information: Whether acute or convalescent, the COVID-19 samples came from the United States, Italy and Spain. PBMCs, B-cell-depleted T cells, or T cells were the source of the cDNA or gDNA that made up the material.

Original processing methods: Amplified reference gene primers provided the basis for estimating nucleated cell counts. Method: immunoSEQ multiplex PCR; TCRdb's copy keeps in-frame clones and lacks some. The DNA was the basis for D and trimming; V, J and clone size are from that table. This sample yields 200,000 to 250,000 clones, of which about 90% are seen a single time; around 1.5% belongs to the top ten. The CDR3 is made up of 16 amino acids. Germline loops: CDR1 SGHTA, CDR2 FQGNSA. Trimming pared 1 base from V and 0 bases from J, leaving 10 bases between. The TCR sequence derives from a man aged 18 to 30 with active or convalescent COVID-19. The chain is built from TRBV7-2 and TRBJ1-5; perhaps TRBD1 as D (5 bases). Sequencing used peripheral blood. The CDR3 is CASSLVAGASNQPQHF. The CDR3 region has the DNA TGTGCCAGCAGCTTAGTGGCTGGGGCTAGCAATCAGCCCCAGCATTTT.